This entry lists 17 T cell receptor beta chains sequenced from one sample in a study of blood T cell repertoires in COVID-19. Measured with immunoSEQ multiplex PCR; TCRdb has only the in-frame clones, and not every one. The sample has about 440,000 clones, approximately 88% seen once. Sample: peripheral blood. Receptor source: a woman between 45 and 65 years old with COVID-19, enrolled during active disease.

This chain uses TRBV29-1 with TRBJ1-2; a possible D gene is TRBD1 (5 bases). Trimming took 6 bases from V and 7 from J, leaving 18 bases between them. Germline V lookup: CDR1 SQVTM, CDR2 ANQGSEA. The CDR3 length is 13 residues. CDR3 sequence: CSVENTGDGGYTF. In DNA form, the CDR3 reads TGCAGCGTGGAAAACACAGGTGACGGTGGCTACACCTTC.

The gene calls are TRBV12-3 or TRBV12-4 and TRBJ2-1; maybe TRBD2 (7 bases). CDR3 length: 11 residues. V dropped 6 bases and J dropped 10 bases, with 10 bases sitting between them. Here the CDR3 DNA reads TGTGCCAGCAGCTGGGGGGGCGAGCAGTTCTTC. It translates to CASSWGGEQFF.

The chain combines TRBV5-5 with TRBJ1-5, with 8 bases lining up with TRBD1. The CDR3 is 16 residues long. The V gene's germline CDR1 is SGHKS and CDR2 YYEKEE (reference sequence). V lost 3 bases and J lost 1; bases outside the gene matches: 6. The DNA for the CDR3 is TGTGCCAGCAGCTCCGACAGGGGAGGGAGCAATCAGCCCCAGCATTTT. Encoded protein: CASSSDRGGSNQPQHF.

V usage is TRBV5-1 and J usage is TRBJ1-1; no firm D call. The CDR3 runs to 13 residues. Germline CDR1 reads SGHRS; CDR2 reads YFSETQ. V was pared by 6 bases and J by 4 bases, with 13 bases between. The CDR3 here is CASTLGDVTEAFF. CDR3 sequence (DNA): TGCGCCAGCACCCTCGGGGATGTCACTGAAGCTTTCTTT.

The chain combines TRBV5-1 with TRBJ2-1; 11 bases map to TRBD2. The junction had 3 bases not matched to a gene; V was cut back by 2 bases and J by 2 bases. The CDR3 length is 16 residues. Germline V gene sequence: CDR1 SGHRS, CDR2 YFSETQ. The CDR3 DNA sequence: TGCGCCAGCAGCTTCAGACTAGCGGGAACCTACAATGAGCAGTTCTTC. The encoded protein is CASSFRLAGTYNEQFF.

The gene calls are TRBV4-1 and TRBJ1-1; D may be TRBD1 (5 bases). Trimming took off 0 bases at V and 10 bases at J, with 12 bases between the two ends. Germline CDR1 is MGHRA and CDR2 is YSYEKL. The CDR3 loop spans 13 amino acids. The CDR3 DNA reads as TGCGCCAGCAGCCAAGATCCGTCAGGGTTAGCTTTCTTT. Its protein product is CASSQDPSGLAFF.

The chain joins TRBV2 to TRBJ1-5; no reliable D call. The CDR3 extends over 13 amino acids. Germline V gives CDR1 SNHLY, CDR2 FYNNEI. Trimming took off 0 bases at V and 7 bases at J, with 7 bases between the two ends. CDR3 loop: CASSEAPGQPQHF. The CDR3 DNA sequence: TGTGCCAGCAGTGAAGCGCCGGGGCAGCCCCAGCATTTT.

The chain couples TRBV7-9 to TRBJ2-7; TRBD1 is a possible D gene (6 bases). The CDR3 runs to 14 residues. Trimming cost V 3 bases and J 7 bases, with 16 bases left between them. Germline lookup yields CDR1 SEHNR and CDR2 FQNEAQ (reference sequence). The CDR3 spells CASSLGTRLGEQYF. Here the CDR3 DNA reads TGTGCCAGCAGCTTGGGGACACGTTTGGGAGAGCAGTACTTC.

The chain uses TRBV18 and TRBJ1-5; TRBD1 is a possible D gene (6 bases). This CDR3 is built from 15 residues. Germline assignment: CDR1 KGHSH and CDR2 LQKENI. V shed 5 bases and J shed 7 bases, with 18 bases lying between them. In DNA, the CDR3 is TGTGCCAGCTCAGTTGACAGGCCCGTGAGACAGCCCCAGCATTTT. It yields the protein CASSVDRPVRQPQHF.

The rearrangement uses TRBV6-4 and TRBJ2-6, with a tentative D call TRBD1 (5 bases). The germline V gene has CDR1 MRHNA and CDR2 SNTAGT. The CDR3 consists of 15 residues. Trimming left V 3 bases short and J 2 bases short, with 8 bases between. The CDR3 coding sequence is TGTGCCAGCAGTGATCAGGGTGCTGGGGCCAACGTCCTGACTTTC. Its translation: CASSDQGAGANVLTF.

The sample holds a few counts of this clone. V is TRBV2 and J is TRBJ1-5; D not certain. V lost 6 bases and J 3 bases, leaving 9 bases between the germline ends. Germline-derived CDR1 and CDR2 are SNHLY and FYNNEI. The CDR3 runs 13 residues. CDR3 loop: CASRFGNNQPQHF. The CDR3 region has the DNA TGTGCCAGCAGATTCGGGAACAATCAGCCCCAGCATTTT.

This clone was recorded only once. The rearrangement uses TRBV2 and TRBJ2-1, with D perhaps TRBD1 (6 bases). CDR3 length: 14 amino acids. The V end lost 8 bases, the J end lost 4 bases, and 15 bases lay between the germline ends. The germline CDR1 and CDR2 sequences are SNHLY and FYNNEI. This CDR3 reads CASQGLGQYNEQFF. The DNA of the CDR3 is TGTGCCAGCCAGGGGTTGGGGCAGTACAATGAGCAGTTCTTC.

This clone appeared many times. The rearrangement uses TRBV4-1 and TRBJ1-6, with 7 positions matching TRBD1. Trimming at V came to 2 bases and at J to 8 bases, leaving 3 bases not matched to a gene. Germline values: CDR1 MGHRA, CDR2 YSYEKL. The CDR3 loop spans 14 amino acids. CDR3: CASSQFTGDSPLHF. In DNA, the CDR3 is TGCGCCAGCAGCCAATTCACAGGGGATTCACCCCTCCACTTT.

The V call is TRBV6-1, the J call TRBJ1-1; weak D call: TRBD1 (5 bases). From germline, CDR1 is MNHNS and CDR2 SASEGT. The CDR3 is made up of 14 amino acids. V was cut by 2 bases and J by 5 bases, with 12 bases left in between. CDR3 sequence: CASSEMTVTTEAFF. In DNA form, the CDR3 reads TGTGCCAGCAGTGAAATGACAGTTACAACTGAAGCTTTCTTT.

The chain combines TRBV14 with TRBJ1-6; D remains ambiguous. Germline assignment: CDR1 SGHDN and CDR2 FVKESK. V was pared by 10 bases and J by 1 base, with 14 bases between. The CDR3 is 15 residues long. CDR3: CANPPTGSYNSPLHF. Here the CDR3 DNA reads TGTGCCAACCCCCCTACCGGGTCCTATAATTCACCCCTCCACTTT.

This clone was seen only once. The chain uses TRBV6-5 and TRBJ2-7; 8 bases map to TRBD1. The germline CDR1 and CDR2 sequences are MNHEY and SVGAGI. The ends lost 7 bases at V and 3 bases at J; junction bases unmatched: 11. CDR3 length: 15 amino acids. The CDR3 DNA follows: TGTGCCAGCACGCTTCACAGGGGGGCAGGCTACGAGCAGTACTTC. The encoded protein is CASTLHRGAGYEQYF.

The CDR3 coding sequence is TGCGCCAGCAGTGAGTCCCCCTGGCTAGCGGGGGCCCGAGGGACCCAGTACTTC. It is translated as CASSESPWLAGARGTQYF. This rearrangement joins TRBV10-2 to TRBJ2-5, with 10 bases identical to TRBD2. The germline CDR1 and CDR2 sequences are WSHSY and SAAADI. The CDR3 is 18 amino acids. Unmatched junction bases numbered 14, after V lost 0 bases and J lost 7 bases.